Presented here are 6 T cell receptor beta chains from one specimen sequenced in a study of cytomegalovirus exposure and HLA in healthy donors. Vbeta (60) and Jbeta (13) primers were used in the PCR. TCRdb keeps only in-frame clones here, not all; method: immunoSEQ multiplex PCR. The sample yields 110,000 or so clones, about 77% seen once. Sequenced input: PBMCs. The origin of the receptors is a woman aged 25 to 39 in good health and CMV-seropositive.

The chain employs TRBV6-5 and TRBJ1-1, with D uncertain. V lost 5 bases to trimming and J lost 10 bases, with 14 bases between them. The germline V gene has CDR1 MNHEY and CDR2 SVGAGI. The CDR3 runs to 12 residues. The CDR3: CASSLSGDRAFF. CDR3 coding DNA: TGTGCCAGCAGTCTCAGCGGGGATCGAGCTTTCTTT.

For the CDR3, the DNA is TGTGCCAGCAGCTACCCCCCCACCGGGGTCTACGAGCAGTACTTC. It codes for CASSYPPTGVYEQYF. The J gene is TRBJ2-7, the V gene TRBV7-9; tentative D call: TRBD2 (5 bases). The V end lost 4 bases, the J end lost 3 bases, and 16 bases lay between the germline ends. The CDR3 totals 15 residues. Germline V gene data show CDR1 as SEHNR and CDR2 as FQNEAQ (reference sequence).

The chain recombines TRBV7-9 with TRBJ1-1, with D perhaps matching TRBD1 (6 bases). Trimming stripped 2 bases from V and 3 bases from J, with 16 bases between. Germline V CDR1 and CDR2: SEHNR, FQNEAQ (reference sequence). The CDR3 totals 16 residues. The CDR3 loop reads CASSLSQGLPYTEAFF. CDR3 DNA: TGTGCCAGCAGCTTATCGCAGGGGCTGCCTTACACTGAAGCTTTCTTT.

J is TRBJ1-4 and V is TRBV5-1; D might be TRBD1 (6 bases). Between the trimmed V and J ends, which lost 0 bases and 4 bases, there was a span of 19 bases. The CDR3 is 18 amino acids. CDR1 and CDR2 (germline): SGHRS, YFSETQ. In nucleotides, the CDR3 is TGCGCCAGCAGCTTGGTCCCCAGGGGTGGGACCCTTAATGAAAAACTGTTTTTT. Protein: CASSLVPRGGTLNEKLFF.

This clone appeared once. This sequence joins TRBV10-3 and TRBJ2-5; D not resolved. V dropped 8 bases and J dropped 4 bases, with 11 bases sitting between them. The CDR3 runs to 12 residues. CDR1 and CDR2 (germline): ENHRY, SYGVKD. The CDR3 coding sequence is TGTGCCATCTCGAGCCCGGGAGAGACCCAGTACTTC. Its translation is CAISSPGETQYF.

The V call is TRBV6-5, the J call TRBJ1-2; tentatively, D is TRBD1 (6 bases). Trimming stripped 8 bases from V and 5 bases from J, with 12 bases between. This CDR3 is 12 amino acids long. Germline assignment: CDR1 MNHEY and CDR2 SVGAGI. In DNA, the CDR3 is TGTGCCAGCGGAGACAGGCTTTATGGCTACACCTTC. It codes for CASGDRLYGYTF.